A selection of T cell receptor beta chains follows, all from one sample in a study of blood T cell repertoires in COVID-19. Here immunoSEQ multiplex PCR was the method, and the copy in TCRdb shows in-frame clones only, minus some. The table includes 190,000 or so clones, 70% to 90% detected once. The sequenced sample was peripheral blood. The receptor source for this set is a man in his forties or fifties with active or convalescent COVID-19. CDR3s include the opening cysteine and the closing phenylalanine or tryptophan. A D gene is named only where the DNA matches it firmly. A clone size is listed for some rows: how often the clone was seen (once, few, many), or a class if it is expanded.

V,size,J,D,DNA,CDR3
TRBV7-8,-,TRBJ2-7,TRBD2,TGTGCCAGCAGCTTTAGCGGGAAGGCCTACGAGCAGTACTTC,CASSFSGKAYEQYF
TRBV28,-,TRBJ2-1,TRBD1,TGTGCCAGCAGTCCCCTTAGGGGGCGGTGGAATGAGCAGTTCTTC,CASSPLRGRWNEQFF
TRBV12-5,-,TRBJ2-7,-,TGTGCTAGTGGGGCCGATGGGGACAACCAATACTCCTACGAGCAGTACTTC,CASGADGDNQYSYEQYF
TRBV4-2,-,TRBJ2-7,TRBD1,TGTGCCAGCAGCCAAGAAATCAGGCGGACAGGAGGCGAGTACGAGCAGTACTTC,CASSQEIRRTGGEYEQYF
TRBV7-3,-,TRBJ2-1,TRBD1,TGTGCCAGCAGCATGAGACAGGGGGCCTCCTACAATGAGCAGTTCTTC,CASSMRQGASYNEQFF
TRBV12-3/TRBV12-4,-,TRBJ1-1,TRBD1,TGTGCCAGCGGCCGACAGGGAAAAACTGAAGCTTTCTTT,CASGRQGKTEAFF
TRBV29-1,few,TRBJ1-2,TRBD1,TGCGGCGTAGCGCGGTCCGGGACAGGGAGGGATGGCTACACCTTC,CGVARSGTGRDGYTF
TRBV19,-,TRBJ2-2,TRBD1,TGTGCCAGTAGGGGGACAGTGACCGGGGAGCTGTTTTTT,CASRGTVTGELFF
TRBV7-9,-,TRBJ2-2,-,TGTGCCAGCAGCTTAGTAGAAACCGGGGAGCTGTTTTTT,CASSLVETGELFF
TRBV4-2,-,TRBJ1-6,-,TGTGCCAGCAGCCAAGATAGGGGCAGGCCCCTCCACTTT,CASSQDRGRPLHF
TRBV4-2,-,TRBJ1-4,TRBD1,TGTGCCAGCAGGAGGGACAGTGCAACTAATGAAAAACTGTTTTTT,CASRRDSATNEKLFF
TRBV7-3,-,TRBJ2-5,TRBD1,TGTGCCAGCAGCCCCGGACAGGGGCGAGAAGAGACCCAGTACTTC,CASSPGQGREETQYF
TRBV4-2,-,TRBJ2-7,-,TGTGCCAGCAGCCAAGATTTAGTCAACGAGCAGTACTTC,CASSQDLVNEQYF
TRBV20-1,-,TRBJ1-5,-,TGCAGTGCTAGTTGGATGGGGACTAATAATCAGCCCCAGCATTTT,CSASWMGTNNQPQHF
TRBV9,few,TRBJ2-7,-,TGTGCCAGCAGCGTTAGCGGCCTAGCCTACGAGCAGTACTTC,CASSVSGLAYEQYF
TRBV3-1/TRBV3-2,-,TRBJ2-1,TRBD2,TGTGCCAGCAGCCCCTTACCTTCTAGCGGGGGGGCCAATGAGCAGTTCTTC,CASSPLPSSGGANEQFF
TRBV14,-,TRBJ1-2,-,TGTGCCAGCAGCCAAGATGGGAGGGGCCTGGTCGACGACGGCTACACCTTC,CASSQDGRGLVDDGYTF
TRBV5-1,-,TRBJ2-2,-,TGCGCCAGCAGCGACCGACAGGATGGGGGCGGGGAGCTGTTTTTT,CASSDRQDGGGELFF
TRBV5-1,once,TRBJ1-3,TRBD1,TGCGCCAGCAGCGAGGGACAGCCTGGAAACACCATATATTTT,CASSEGQPGNTIYF
TRBV28,-,TRBJ2-5,TRBD1,TGTGCCAGCAGTTTCTGGTCCGACAGGGAAAAGACCCAGTACTTC,CASSFWSDREKTQYF
TRBV19,few,TRBJ1-2,TRBD1,TGTGCCAGTAGTATTTTTGGACTTGGACAGGCCTCTACCTATGGCTACACCTTC,CASSIFGLGQASTYGYTF
TRBV7-3,once,TRBJ2-1,TRBD2,TGTGCCAGCAGTCCGGGACTAGCGGGAGAGCAGTTCTTC,CASSPGLAGEQFF
TRBV2,-,TRBJ1-3,TRBD1,TGTGCCAGCAGCTGGACAGGTGGAAACACCATATATTTT,CASSWTGGNTIYF
TRBV7-3,-,TRBJ2-7,-,TGTGCCAGCAGCATCCTACCCGGTGGTGAGCAGTACTTC,CASSILPGGEQYF
TRBV29-1,-,TRBJ1-3,-,TGCAGCGTTGAGGTCAAAGCCTCCTCTGGAAACACCATATATTTT,CSVEVKASSGNTIYF
TRBV25-1,-,TRBJ1-4,-,TGTGCCAGCAGTGAACGGGAAACTAATGAAAAACTGTTTTTT,CASSERETNEKLFF
TRBV6-2/TRBV6-3,-,TRBJ2-7,TRBD2,TGTGCCAGCAGTACCCTAGCGGGGGTTGACGAGCAGTACTTC,CASSTLAGVDEQYF
TRBV28,-,TRBJ1-1,TRBD1,TGTGCCAGCAGTTTGGCAGGGGGTGGCACTGAAGCTTTCTTT,CASSLAGGGTEAFF
TRBV7-7,-,TRBJ2-1,-,TGTGCTAGCAGTCCCTCCGGGACTGCACTCAATGAGCAGTTCTTC,CASSPSGTALNEQFF
TRBV11-1,-,TRBJ2-1,TRBD1,TGTGCCAGCAGCCTAAGGGACAGGGCATACAATGAGCAGTTCTTC,CASSLRDRAYNEQFF
TRBV10-3,-,TRBJ1-2,TRBD1,TGTGCCATCAGTGAGAGGGGACAGGGGACTAACTATGGCTACACCTTC,CAISERGQGTNYGYTF
TRBV18,-,TRBJ2-6,TRBD1,TGTGCCAGCTCGAACCGGGGACAGGGATCCTCTGGGGCCAACGTCCTGACTTTC,CASSNRGQGSSGANVLTF
TRBV2,-,TRBJ2-3,TRBD1,TGTGCCAGCAAAGGTGGGACAGCTAGCACAGATACGCAGTATTTT,CASKGGTASTDTQYF
TRBV10-3,-,TRBJ2-7,TRBD2,TGTGCCATCAGGCGACTAGCGGACTCCTACGAGCAGTACTTC,CAIRRLADSYEQYF
TRBV9,-,TRBJ2-1,TRBD2,TGTGCCAGCAGCGTAGGCGGGGGGGCCTCCGAGCAGTTCTTC,CASSVGGGASEQFF
TRBV6-5,-,TRBJ1-5,-,TGTGCCAGCACCGAATCTGGGGCTTATCAGCCCCAGCATTTT,CASTESGAYQPQHF
TRBV7-3,-,TRBJ1-1,TRBD1,TGTGCCAGCAGCTTAAATGGACAGGGGCGCATGAACACTGAAGCTTTCTTT,CASSLNGQGRMNTEAFF